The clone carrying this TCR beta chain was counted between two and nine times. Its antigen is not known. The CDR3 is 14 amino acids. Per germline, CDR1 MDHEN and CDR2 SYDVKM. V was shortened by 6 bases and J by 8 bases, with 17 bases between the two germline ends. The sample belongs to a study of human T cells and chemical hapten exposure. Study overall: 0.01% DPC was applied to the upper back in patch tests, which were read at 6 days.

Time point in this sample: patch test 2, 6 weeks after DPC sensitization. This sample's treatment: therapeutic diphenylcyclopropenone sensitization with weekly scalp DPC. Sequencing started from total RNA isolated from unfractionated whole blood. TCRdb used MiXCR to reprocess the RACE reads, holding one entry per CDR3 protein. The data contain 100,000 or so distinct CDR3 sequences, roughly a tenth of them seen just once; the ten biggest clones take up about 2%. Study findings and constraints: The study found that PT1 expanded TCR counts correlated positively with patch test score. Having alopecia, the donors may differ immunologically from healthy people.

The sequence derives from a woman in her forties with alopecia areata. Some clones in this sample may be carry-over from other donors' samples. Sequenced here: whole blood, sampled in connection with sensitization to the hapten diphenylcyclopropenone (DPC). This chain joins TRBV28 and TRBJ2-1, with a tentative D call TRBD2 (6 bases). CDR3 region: CASSPGPRGDEQFF. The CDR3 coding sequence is TGTGCCAGCAGCCCGGGCCCGCGGGGCGATGAGCAGTTCTTC. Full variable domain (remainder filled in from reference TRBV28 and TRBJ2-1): DVKVTQSSRYLVKRTGEKVFLECVQDMDHENMFWYRQDPGLGLRLIYFSYDVKMKEKGDIPEGYSVSREKKERFSLILESASTNQTSMYLCASSPGPRGDEQFFGPGTRLTVL.